This T cell receptor (beta chain) was retrieved from a study of blood T cell repertoires in COVID-19. Data came from immunoSEQ multiplex PCR; TCRdb stores just in-frame clones and leaves some out. The sample lists under 300,000 clones; about 80% were seen once. The sequenced sample consisted of peripheral blood. This TCR was recovered from a woman of 80 years or more with active or convalescent COVID-19.

The CDR3 here is CASSKTGTGELFF. The CDR3 nucleotides are TGTGCCAGCAGTAAAACAGGGACCGGGGAGCTGTTTTTT. The chain carries TRBV6-5 and TRBJ2-2, with D possibly matching TRBD1 (6 bases). CDR1 and CDR2 (germline): MNHEY, SVGAGI. Between the trimmed V and J ends, which lost 5 bases and 5 bases, there was a span of 9 bases. The CDR3 length is 13 residues.